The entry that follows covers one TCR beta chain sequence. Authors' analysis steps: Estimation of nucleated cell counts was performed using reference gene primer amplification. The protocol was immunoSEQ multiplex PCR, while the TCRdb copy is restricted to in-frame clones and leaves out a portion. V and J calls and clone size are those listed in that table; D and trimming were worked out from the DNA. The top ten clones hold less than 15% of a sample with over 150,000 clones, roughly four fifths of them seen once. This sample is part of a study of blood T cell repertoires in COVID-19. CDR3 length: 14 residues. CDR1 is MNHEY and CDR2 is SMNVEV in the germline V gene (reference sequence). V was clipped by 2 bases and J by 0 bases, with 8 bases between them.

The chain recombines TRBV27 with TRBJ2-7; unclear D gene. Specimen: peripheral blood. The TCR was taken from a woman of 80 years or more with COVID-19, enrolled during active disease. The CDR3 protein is CASSLAWSSYEQYF. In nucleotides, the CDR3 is TGTGCCAGCAGTTTAGCCTGGAGCTCCTACGAGCAGTACTTC.